The 30 T cell receptor beta chains below were found in one sample sequenced in a study of T cells after yellow fever vaccination. TCRdb reprocessed the 5' RACE reads via MiXCR and lists one record per CDR3 protein. The table includes about 130,000 distinct CDR3 sequences, 5% to 7.5% detected once. The sequenced sample was CD4+ T cells sorted from PBMCs, obtained 10 days after the yellow fever booster vaccination. These receptors originate from a man aged 25 to 45 who received the YFV17D yellow fever vaccine.

This clonotype was recorded at least ten times. The chain joins TRBV14 to TRBJ2-7, with D tentatively TRBD2 (5 bases). Trimming left V 0 bases short and J 2 bases short, with 11 bases between. Germline V lookup: CDR1 SGHDN, CDR2 FVKESK. The CDR3 loop spans 15 amino acids. CDR3 DNA sequence: TGTGCCAGCAGCCAAGAGGTTAGAGGGCCCTACGAGCAGTACTTC. Amino acids: CASSQEVRGPYEQYF.

A remark on this clonotype: This may arise from a read error, as a much more abundant clone is one base away. CDR3 DNA sequence: TGTGCCTGCAGCCCCAGCGGGAGGGAAGTTCTTGTGAACACCGGGGAGCTGTTTTTT. This translates into CACSPSGREVLVNTGELFF. The chain carries TRBV11-1 and TRBJ2-2; 10 nucleotides agree with TRBD2. CDR3 length: 19 residues. Germline CDR1 is SGHAT and CDR2 is FQDESV (reference sequence).

The chain carries TRBV3-1 and TRBJ1-6; D unclear. Germline CDR1 LGHDT, CDR2 YNNKEL (reference sequence). The CDR3 extends over 15 amino acids. The ends were cut back, 4 bases at V and 10 bases at J, with 17 bases in the middle. Written as DNA, the CDR3 is TGTGCCAGCAGCCTACAAGATTTAGGAGGCTCACCCCTCCACTTT. Its protein is CASSLQDLGGSPLHF.

This clonotype turned up a few times. The chain has TRBV18 and TRBJ2-7; no clear D gene. Trimming left V 1 base short and J 0 bases short, with 10 bases between. Looked up from germline, CDR1 is KGHSH and CDR2 is LQKENI. CDR3 length equals 15 residues. CDR3 sequence reads: CASSPRTSSSYEQYF. The CDR3 DNA sequence: TGTGCCAGCTCACCACGGACGTCGAGCTCCTACGAGCAGTACTTC.

This clonotype was picked up many times. The chain employs TRBV12-3 or TRBV12-4 and TRBJ2-2, with TRBD2 identical over 9 bases. The V segment lost 2 bases and the J segment 7 bases; nucleotides outside the gene matches: 8. This CDR3 has 16 amino acids. The CDR3 loop reads CASSLFAGGPNGELFF. CDR3 DNA sequence: TGTGCCAGCAGTTTATTTGCGGGAGGGCCAAACGGGGAGCTGTTTTTT.

This clonotype showed up many times. The chain joins TRBV7-2 to TRBJ2-4; 8 nucleotides agree with TRBD1. CDR3 size: 14 residues. Trimming took 5 bases from V and 9 from J; bases not matched to a gene: 9. In germline, CDR1 is SGHTA, CDR2 FQGNSA. The CDR3 loop is CASSTGQDGSIQYF. CDR3 coding DNA: TGTGCCAGCAGCACGGGACAGGATGGTAGCATTCAGTACTTC.

The sample holds many counts of this clonotype. The gene calls are TRBV5-5 and TRBJ2-2, with D maybe TRBD1 (5 bases). The CDR3 totals 13 residues. Trimming shortened V by 10 bases and J by 0 bases, and 10 bases separated the two germline ends. Per the germline V gene, CDR1 is SGHKS and CDR2 is YYEKEE (reference sequence). The CDR3: CAFGHPNTGELFF. The CDR3 DNA sequence: TGTGCCTTCGGACACCCGAACACCGGGGAGCTGTTTTTT.

The table lists this clonotype with many counts. J is TRBJ2-2 and V is TRBV5-6; D gene unclear. Looked up from germline, CDR1 is SGHDT and CDR2 is YYEEEE. V shed 2 bases and J shed 2 bases, with 10 bases lying between them. The CDR3 covers 15 residues. CDR3 in DNA: TGTGCCAGCAGCTTAAGTCTGCTAAACACCGGGGAGCTGTTTTTT. Its translation is CASSLSLLNTGELFF.

This clonotype was picked up a small number of times. The chain has TRBV19 and TRBJ1-1; D not resolved. Germline V gene sequence: CDR1 LNHDA, CDR2 SQIVND (reference sequence). The CDR3 is made up of 14 amino acids. Trimming took 8 bases from V and 1 from J, leaving 14 bases between them. The CDR3 loop is CASRKRTENTEAFF. DNA of the CDR3: TGTGCCAGTCGCAAAAGGACCGAGAACACTGAAGCTTTCTTT.

This clonotype came up a few times. The chain combines TRBV20-1 with TRBJ2-5; the match to TRBD2 covers 11 bases. V lost 5 bases, J lost 4 bases, and 12 bases stayed unmatched. Germline assignment: CDR1 DFQATT and CDR2 SNEGSKA (reference sequence). The CDR3 is 16 amino acids. The chain's CDR3 is CSAPRLRLAGGETQYF. Here the CDR3 DNA reads TGCAGTGCTCCTAGGCTTCGGCTAGCGGGGGGAGAGACCCAGTACTTC.

This clonotype was found a few times. V gene TRBV5-1 combines with J gene TRBJ2-1, with 14 positions matching TRBD2. Trimming took 3 bases from V and 6 from J; bases not matched to a gene: 5. This CDR3 has 16 residues. Germline V gene data show CDR1 as SGHRS and CDR2 as YFSETQ. CDR3 loop: CASSWRLAGGPNEQFF. CDR3 nucleotide sequence: TGCGCCAGCAGCTGGCGACTAGCGGGAGGGCCCAATGAGCAGTTCTTC.

On this clonotype itself: This may be a read error: a much more frequent sequence differs by one nucleotide. The chain is built from TRBV5-1 and TRBJ2-3; 7 bases match TRBD2. The CDR3 covers 14 residues. V was clipped by 5 bases and J by 5 bases; unmatched bases: 8. Germline V CDR1 and CDR2: SGHRS, YFSETQ. The CDR3 region has the DNA TGCGCCAGCAGTCTCGGGGGGTACAAAGATACGCAGTATTTT. Its translation: CASSLGGYKDTQYF.

This clonotype was seen repeatedly, ten times or more. CDR3 amino acids: CASSKWREGRNEQFF. The CDR3 region has the DNA TGTGCCAGCAGCAAATGGCGGGAGGGCCGTAATGAGCAGTTCTTC. The rearrangement joins TRBV7-2 to TRBJ2-1, with 9 bases matching TRBD2. The CDR3 sequence is 15 residues long. Losses at the gene ends were 5 bases for V and 7 bases for J; bases not matched to a gene: 9. Germline CDR1 SGHTA, CDR2 FQGNSA.

This clonotype was recorded a few times. The chain combines TRBV11-2 with TRBJ2-1, with 9 bases aligning to TRBD2. V was pared by 1 base and J by 8 bases, with 15 bases of the junction left unmatched. Germline CDR1 and CDR2: SGHAT and FQNNGV. There are 18 residues in the CDR3. The chain's CDR3 is CASSLVASGAGGLHEQFF. The CDR3 nucleotides are TGTGCCAGCAGCTTAGTGGCTAGCGGGGCAGGAGGTCTCCATGAGCAGTTCTTC. Full variable domain (missing parts from reference TRBV11-2 and TRBJ2-1): EAGVAQSPRYKIIEKRQSVAFWCNPISGHATLYWYQQILGQGPKLLIQFQNNGVVDDSQLPKDRFSAERLKGVDSTLKIQPAKLEDSAVYLCASSLVASGAGGLHEQFFGPGTRLTVL.

Ten or more counts support this clonotype. V usage is TRBV29-1 and J usage is TRBJ2-2; TRBD2 matches 7 bases. V trimming: 5 bases; J trimming: 6 bases; junction bases outside the gene matches: 9. The CDR3 sequence is 14 residues long. Germline V lookup: CDR1 SQVTM, CDR2 ANQGSEA. The CDR3 DNA reads as TGCAGCGTTCAGCGGGGTGGTAAGGCCGGGGAGCTGTTTTTT. Translated: CSVQRGGKAGELFF.

The sample holds many counts of this clonotype. The chain has TRBV29-1 and TRBJ1-5; D unclear. The CDR3 extends over 12 amino acids. Looked up from germline, CDR1 is SQVTM and CDR2 is ANQGSEA. V lost 4 bases, J lost 4 bases, and 8 bases lay in between. The CDR3 bases are TGCAGCGTTGGGGCCGGGAATCAGCCCCAGCATTTT. This translates into CSVGAGNQPQHF.

This clonotype was counted many times. The genes are TRBV18 and TRBJ2-7; D unclear. CDR1 and CDR2 (germline): KGHSH, LQKENI. This CDR3 is 13 amino acids long. V was clipped by 6 bases and J by 6 bases, with 15 bases between them. The CDR3 DNA reads TGTGCCAGCTCTTCGGACCCCATCCGCGAGCAGTACTTC. Protein sequence: CASSSDPIREQYF.

This clonotype was counted ten times or more. The chain links TRBV10-2 to TRBJ2-7; TRBD2 agrees at 7 bases. Germline V lookup: CDR1 WSHSY, CDR2 SAAADI. Germline trimming cut 6 bases from V and 0 bases from J; bases unmatched to any gene: 5. This CDR3 contains 14 residues. The CDR3 loop reads CASRAGTTSYEQYF. CDR3 in DNA: TGCGCCAGCAGAGCCGGGACTACCTCCTACGAGCAGTACTTC.

This clonotype was counted at least ten times. V gene TRBV29-1 combines with J gene TRBJ1-5; 9 nucleotides line up with TRBD1. CDR1 and CDR2 from the germline V gene are SQVTM and ANQGSEA. V dropped 4 bases and J dropped 4; count of bases not matched to a gene: 2. This CDR3 region has 13 residues. CDR3 nucleotide sequence: TGCAGCGTTGGGGGACAGGGAAATCAGCCCCAGCATTTT. Protein product: CSVGGQGNQPQHF.

Only a few counts were recorded for this clonotype. The chain recombines TRBV25-1 with TRBJ2-1, with D possibly TRBD2 on 5 matching bases. This CDR3 has 15 amino acids. In germline, CDR1 is MGHDK, CDR2 SYGVNS. The germline V and J ends were trimmed by 10 bases and 4 bases, with 20 bases remaining between them. The chain's CDR3 is CATTIRGLLYNEQFF. In nucleotides, the CDR3 is TGTGCCACCACGATCCGGGGTCTTTTGTACAATGAGCAGTTCTTC.

This clonotype was seen repeatedly, ten times or more. The chain is built from TRBV11-2 and TRBJ2-7; 11 nucleotides agree with TRBD2. Trimming at V came to 1 base and at J to 4 bases, leaving 3 bases not matched to a gene. This CDR3 spans 15 amino acids. CDR1 is SGHAT, CDR2 FQNNGV, per germline. The CDR3 nucleotides are TGTGCCAGCAGCTTAGGACTAGCGGGACCTTACGAGCAGTACTTC. Translated: CASSLGLAGPYEQYF.

This clonotype was counted many times. J is TRBJ2-1 and V is TRBV7-2; 7 bases match TRBD2. CDR3 length: 16 amino acids. Germline assignment: CDR1 SGHTA and CDR2 FQGNSA. J lost 9 bases, V lost 0 bases, and 11 bases had no gene match. CDR3 residues: CASSLADGGSRGEQFF. CDR3 sequence (DNA): TGTGCCAGCAGCTTAGCGGATGGCGGGAGCCGGGGTGAGCAGTTCTTC.

There are many counts of this clonotype. This rearrangement joins TRBV7-2 to TRBJ2-3; the match to TRBD2 covers 9 bases. This CDR3 has 17 amino acids. Losses at the gene ends were 1 base for V and 0 bases for J; bases not matched to a gene: 5. The germline CDR1 and CDR2 sequences are SGHTA and FQGNSA. CDR3 coding DNA: TGTGCCAGCAGCTTAGGTAGTAGCGGGAGTAGCACAGATACGCAGTATTTT. As protein: CASSLGSSGSSTDTQYF.

The chain carries TRBV7-2 and TRBJ2-5; D is unclear. V lost 0 bases, J lost 1 base, and 12 bases lay in between. This CDR3 spans 16 amino acids. Germline loops: CDR1 SGHTA, CDR2 FQGNSA. The chain's CDR3 is CASSLARGTTQETQYF. Here the CDR3 DNA reads TGTGCCAGCAGCTTAGCGCGTGGAACAACCCAAGAGACCCAGTACTTC.

This clonotype was counted ten times or more. V usage is TRBV7-3 and J usage is TRBJ1-1; D is perhaps TRBD1 (6 bases). CDR3 length equals 16 residues. V lost 3 bases to trimming and J lost 10 bases, with 24 bases between them. Germline CDR1 SGHTA, CDR2 FQGTGA. The CDR3 reads CASSLAPLQGPPGAFF. CDR3 nucleotide sequence: TGTGCCAGCAGCTTGGCCCCCCTACAGGGTCCGCCTGGAGCTTTCTTT.

This clonotype has a handful of counts. The chain joins TRBV7-2 to TRBJ1-5; D not resolved. The CDR3 has 12 amino acids. Germline V gives CDR1 SGHTA, CDR2 FQGNSA. The ends were cut back, 3 bases at V and 7 bases at J, with 7 bases in the middle. The CDR3 DNA is TGTGCCAGCAGCTTTTTTGGACAGCCCCAGCATTTT. Protein product: CASSFFGQPQHF.

The table lists this clonotype with many counts. The V gene is TRBV18, the J gene TRBJ2-7; D may match TRBD1 or TRBD2 (7 bases each). Germline CDR1 is KGHSH and CDR2 is LQKENI. This CDR3 is built from 15 residues. V shed 4 bases and J shed 6 bases, with 19 bases lying between them. The CDR3 sequence: CASSLSGRGLVEQYF. CDR3 bases: TGTGCCAGCTCACTTTCTGGGAGGGGGCTCGTCGAGCAGTACTTC.

Many counts were recorded for this clonotype. V gene TRBV12-3 or TRBV12-4 combines with J gene TRBJ2-1; D is perhaps TRBD1 (6 bases). The CDR3 runs to 13 residues. Between the trimmed V and J ends, which lost 4 bases and 10 bases, there was a span of 14 bases. The CDR3: CASSSLTGSEQFF. In DNA form, the CDR3 reads TGTGCCAGCAGTTCTCTCACAGGGAGCGAGCAGTTCTTC.

Of note for this clonotype: A read error may be the cause here, since a much bigger clone is one base away. The chain combines TRBV5-1 with TRBJ2-5; TRBD2 agrees at 9 bases. CDR1 SGHRS and CDR2 YFSETQ come from the germline V gene. CDR3 size: 16 residues. The CDR3 sequence is CVSSFVASGNQETQYF. In DNA, the CDR3 is TGCGTCAGCAGCTTCGTGGCTAGCGGGAACCAAGAGACCCAGTACTTC.

The rearrangement joins TRBV7-3 to TRBJ2-6; perhaps TRBD2 as D (5 bases). CDR1 is SGHTA and CDR2 is FQGTGA in the germline V gene. The CDR3 has 15 residues. V lost 3 bases and J 2 bases, leaving 8 bases between the germline ends. The CDR3 region is CASSLAGAGANVLTF. DNA of the CDR3: TGTGCCAGCAGCTTGGCCGGGGCTGGGGCCAACGTCCTGACTTTC.